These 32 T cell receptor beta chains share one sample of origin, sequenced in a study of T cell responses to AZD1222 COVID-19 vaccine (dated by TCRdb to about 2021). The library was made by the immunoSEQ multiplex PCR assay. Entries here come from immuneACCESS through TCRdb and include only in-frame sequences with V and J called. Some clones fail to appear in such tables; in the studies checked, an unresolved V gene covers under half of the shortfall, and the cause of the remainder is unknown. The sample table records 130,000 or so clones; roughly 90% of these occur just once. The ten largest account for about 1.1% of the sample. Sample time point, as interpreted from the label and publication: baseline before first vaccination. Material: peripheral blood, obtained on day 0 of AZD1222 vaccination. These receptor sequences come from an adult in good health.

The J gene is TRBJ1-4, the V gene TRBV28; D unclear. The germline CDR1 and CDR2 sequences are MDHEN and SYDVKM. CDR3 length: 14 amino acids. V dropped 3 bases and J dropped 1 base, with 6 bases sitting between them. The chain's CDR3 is CASSLLGTNEKLFF. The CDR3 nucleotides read TGTGCCAGCAGTTTGCTAGGAACTAATGAAAAACTGTTTTTT.

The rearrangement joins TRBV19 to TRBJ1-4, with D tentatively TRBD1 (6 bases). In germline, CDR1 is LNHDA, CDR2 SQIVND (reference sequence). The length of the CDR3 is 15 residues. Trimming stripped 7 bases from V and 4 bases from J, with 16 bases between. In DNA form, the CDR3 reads TGTGCCAGTACACTCCAGAGAGGGGGTAATGAAAAACTGTTTTTT. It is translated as CASTLQRGGNEKLFF.

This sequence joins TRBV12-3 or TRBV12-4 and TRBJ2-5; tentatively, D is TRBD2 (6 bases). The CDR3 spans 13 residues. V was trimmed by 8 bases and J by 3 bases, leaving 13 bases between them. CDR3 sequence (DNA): TGTGCCAGCTCCGAGGGACTGGAAGAGACCCAGTACTTC. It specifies CASSEGLEETQYF.

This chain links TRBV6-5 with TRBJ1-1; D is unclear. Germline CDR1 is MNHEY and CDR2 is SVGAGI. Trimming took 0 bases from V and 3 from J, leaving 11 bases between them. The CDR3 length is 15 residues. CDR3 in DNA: TGTGCCAGCAGTTACTCGATTGCCGGCGACACTGAAGCTTTCTTT. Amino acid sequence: CASSYSIAGDTEAFF.

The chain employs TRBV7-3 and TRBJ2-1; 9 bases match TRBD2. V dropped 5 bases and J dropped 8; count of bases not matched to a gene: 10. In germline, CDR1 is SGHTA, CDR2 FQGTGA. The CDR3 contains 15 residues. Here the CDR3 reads CASSLRAGGLDEQFF. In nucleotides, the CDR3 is TGTGCCAGCAGCCTAAGGGCGGGAGGGCTCGATGAGCAGTTCTTC.

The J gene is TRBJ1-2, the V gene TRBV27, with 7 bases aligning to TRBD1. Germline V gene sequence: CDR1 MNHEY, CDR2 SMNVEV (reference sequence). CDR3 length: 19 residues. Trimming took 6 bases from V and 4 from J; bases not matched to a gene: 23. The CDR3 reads CASSPLSSNLQGMGYGYTF. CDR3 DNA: TGTGCCAGCAGCCCCCTTAGTAGTAATTTACAGGGGATGGGCTATGGCTACACCTTC.

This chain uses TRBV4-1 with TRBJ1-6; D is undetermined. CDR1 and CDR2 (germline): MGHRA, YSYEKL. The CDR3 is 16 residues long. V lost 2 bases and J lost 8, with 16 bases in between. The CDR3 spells CASSQLFGRPDSPLHF. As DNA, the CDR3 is TGCGCCAGCAGCCAACTTTTCGGACGGCCAGATTCACCCCTCCACTTT.

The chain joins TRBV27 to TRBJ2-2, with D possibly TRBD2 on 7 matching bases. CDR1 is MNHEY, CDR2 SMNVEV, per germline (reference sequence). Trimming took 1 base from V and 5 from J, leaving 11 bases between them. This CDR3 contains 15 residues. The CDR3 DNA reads TGTGCCAGCAGTTTATGGGGGGGGCTGACCGGGGAGCTGTTTTTT. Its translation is CASSLWGGLTGELFF.

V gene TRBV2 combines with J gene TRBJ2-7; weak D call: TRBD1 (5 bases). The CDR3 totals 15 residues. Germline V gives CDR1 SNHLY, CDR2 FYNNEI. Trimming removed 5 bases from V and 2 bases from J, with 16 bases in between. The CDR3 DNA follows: TGTGCCAGCAGTCAAACCTGGACACGGACCTACGAGCAGTACTTC. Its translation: CASSQTWTRTYEQYF.

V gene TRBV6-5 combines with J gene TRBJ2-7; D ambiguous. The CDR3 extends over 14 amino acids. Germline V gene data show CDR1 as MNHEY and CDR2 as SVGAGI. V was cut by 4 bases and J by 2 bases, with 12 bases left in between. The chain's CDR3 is CASSLDGYPYEQYF. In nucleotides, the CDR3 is TGTGCCAGCAGTTTAGACGGGTATCCCTACGAGCAGTACTTC.

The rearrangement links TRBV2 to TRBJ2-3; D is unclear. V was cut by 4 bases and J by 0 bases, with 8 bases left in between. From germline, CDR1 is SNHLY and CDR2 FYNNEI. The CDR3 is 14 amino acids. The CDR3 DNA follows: TGTGCCAGCAGTGCACAGCGCAGCACAGATACGCAGTATTTT. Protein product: CASSAQRSTDTQYF.

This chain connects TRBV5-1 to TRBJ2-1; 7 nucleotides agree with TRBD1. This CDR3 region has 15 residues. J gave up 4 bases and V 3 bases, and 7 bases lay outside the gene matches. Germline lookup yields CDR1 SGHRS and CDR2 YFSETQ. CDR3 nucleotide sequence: TGCGCCAGCAGCTCATCCGGGACAGATTACAATGAGCAGTTCTTC. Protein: CASSSSGTDYNEQFF.

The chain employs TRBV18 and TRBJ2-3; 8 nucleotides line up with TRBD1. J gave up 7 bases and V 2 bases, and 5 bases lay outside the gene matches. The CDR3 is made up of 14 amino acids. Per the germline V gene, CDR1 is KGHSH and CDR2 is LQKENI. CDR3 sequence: CASSPSAGGNTQYF. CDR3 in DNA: TGTGCCAGCTCACCATCGGCAGGGGGCAATACGCAGTATTTT.

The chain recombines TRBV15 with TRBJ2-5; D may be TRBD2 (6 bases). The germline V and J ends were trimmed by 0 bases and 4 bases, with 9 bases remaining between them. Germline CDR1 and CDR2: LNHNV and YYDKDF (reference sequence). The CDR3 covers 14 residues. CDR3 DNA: TGTGCCACCAGCAGAGACTCCGGGAGAGAGACCCAGTACTTC. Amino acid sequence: CATSRDSGRETQYF.

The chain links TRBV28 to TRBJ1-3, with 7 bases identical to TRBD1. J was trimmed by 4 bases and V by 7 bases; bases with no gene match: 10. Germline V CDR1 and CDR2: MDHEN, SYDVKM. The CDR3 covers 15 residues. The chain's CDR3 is CASMTGSLSGNTIYF. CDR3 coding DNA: TGTGCCAGCATGACAGGGAGCTTGTCGGGAAACACCATATATTTT.

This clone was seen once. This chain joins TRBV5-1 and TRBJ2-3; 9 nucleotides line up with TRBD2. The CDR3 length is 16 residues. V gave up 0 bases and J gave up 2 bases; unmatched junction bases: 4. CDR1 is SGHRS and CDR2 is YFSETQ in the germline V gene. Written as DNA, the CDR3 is TGCGCCAGCAGCTTGGCGACTAGCGGCCTCACAGATACGCAGTATTTT. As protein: CASSLATSGLTDTQYF.

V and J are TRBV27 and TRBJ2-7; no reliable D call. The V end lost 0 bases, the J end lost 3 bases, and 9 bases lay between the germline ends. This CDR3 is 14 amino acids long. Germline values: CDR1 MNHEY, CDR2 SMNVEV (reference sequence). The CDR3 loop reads CASSLSADLYEQYF. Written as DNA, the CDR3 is TGTGCCAGCAGTTTATCGGCGGACCTCTACGAGCAGTACTTC.

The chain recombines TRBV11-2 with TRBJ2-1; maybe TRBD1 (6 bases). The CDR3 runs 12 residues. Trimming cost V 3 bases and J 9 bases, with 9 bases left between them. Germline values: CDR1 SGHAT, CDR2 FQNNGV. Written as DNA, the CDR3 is TGTGCCAGCAGCTTTAAACAGGGTGAGCAGTTCTTC. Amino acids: CASSFKQGEQFF.

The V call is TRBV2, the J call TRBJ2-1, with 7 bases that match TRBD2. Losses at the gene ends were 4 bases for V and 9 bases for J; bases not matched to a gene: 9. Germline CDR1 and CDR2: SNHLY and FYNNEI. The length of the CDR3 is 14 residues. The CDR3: CASSVGGSTSEQFF. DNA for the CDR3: TGTGCCAGCAGTGTAGGCGGGAGCACCAGTGAGCAGTTCTTC.

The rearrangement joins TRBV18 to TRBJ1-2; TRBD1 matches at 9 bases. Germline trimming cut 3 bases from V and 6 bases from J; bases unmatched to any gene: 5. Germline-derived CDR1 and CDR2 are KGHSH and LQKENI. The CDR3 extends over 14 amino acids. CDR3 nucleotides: TGTGCCAGCTCACCCTTGGGACAGGGAGATGGCTACACCTTC. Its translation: CASSPLGQGDGYTF. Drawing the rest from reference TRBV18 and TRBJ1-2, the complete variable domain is NAGVMQNPRHLVRRRGQEARLRCSPMKGHSHVYWYRQLPEEGLKFMVYLQKENIIDESGMPKERFSAEFPKEGPSILRIQQVVRGDSAAYFCASSPLGQGDGYTFGSGTRLTVV.

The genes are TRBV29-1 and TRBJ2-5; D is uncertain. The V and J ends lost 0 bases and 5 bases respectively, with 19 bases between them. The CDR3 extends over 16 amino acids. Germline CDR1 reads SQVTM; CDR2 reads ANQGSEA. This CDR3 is CSVEDPAAGSSETQYF. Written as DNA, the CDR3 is TGCAGCGTTGAAGATCCGGCCGCAGGTAGCTCGGAGACCCAGTACTTC.

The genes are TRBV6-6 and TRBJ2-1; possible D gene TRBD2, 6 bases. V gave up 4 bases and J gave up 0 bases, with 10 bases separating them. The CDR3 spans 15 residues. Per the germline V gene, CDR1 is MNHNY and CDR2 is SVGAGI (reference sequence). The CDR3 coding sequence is TGTGCCAGCAGTTTAGCGGAGAACTCCTACAATGAGCAGTTCTTC. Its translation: CASSLAENSYNEQFF.

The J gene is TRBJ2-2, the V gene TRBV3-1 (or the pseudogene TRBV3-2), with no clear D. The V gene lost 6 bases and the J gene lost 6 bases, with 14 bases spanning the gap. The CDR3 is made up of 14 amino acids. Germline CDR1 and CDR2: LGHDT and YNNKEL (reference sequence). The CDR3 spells CASSPAGHAGELFF. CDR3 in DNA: TGTGCCAGCAGTCCGGCAGGTCACGCCGGGGAGCTGTTTTTT.

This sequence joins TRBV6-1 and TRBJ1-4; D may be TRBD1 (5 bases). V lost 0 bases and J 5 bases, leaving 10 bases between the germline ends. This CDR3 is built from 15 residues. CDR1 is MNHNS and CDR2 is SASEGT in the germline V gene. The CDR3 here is CASSEATGRNEKLFF. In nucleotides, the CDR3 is TGTGCCAGCAGTGAAGCAACGGGACGGAATGAAAAACTGTTTTTT.

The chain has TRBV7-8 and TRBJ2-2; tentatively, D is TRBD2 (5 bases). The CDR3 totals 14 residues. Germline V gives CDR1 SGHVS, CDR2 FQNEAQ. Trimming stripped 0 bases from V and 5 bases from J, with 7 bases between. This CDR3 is CASSLARGTGELFF. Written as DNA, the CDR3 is TGTGCCAGCAGCTTAGCAAGAGGGACCGGGGAGCTGTTTTTT.

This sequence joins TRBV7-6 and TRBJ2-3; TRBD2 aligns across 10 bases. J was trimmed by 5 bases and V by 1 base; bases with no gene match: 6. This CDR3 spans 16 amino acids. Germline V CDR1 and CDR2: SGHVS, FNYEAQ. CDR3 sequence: CASSLGASGSVDTQYF. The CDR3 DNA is TGTGCCAGCAGCTTAGGGGCTAGCGGGAGCGTAGATACGCAGTATTTT.

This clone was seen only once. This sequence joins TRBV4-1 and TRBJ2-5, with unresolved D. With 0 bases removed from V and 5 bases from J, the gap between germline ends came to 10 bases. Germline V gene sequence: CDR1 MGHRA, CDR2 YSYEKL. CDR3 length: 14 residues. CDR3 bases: TGCGCCAGCAGCCAAGATCCCCCACCGGAGACCCAGTACTTC. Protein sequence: CASSQDPPPETQYF.

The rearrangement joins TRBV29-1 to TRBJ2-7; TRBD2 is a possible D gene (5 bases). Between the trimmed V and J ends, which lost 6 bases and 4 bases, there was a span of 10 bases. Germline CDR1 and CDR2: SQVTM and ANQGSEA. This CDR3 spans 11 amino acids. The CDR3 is CSVKGSYEQYF. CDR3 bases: TGCAGCGTCAAAGGGAGTTACGAGCAGTACTTC.

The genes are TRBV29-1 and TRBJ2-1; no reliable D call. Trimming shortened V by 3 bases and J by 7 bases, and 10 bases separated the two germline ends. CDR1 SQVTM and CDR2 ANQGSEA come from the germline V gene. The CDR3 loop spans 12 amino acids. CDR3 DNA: TGCAGCGTTGAGTTCCTCTTAAATGAGCAGTTCTTC. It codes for CSVEFLLNEQFF.

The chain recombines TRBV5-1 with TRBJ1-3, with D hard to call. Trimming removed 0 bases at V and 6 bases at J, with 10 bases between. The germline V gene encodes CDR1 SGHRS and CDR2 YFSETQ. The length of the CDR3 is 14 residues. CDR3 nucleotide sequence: TGCGCCAGCAGCTTGGGAGTCCTCGAAAACACCATATATTTT. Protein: CASSLGVLENTIYF.

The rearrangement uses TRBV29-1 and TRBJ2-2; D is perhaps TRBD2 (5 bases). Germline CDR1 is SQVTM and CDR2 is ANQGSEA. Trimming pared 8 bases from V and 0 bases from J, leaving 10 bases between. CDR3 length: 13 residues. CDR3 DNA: TGCAGCTTCCGGGATGCGAACACCGGGGAGCTGTTTTTT. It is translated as CSFRDANTGELFF.

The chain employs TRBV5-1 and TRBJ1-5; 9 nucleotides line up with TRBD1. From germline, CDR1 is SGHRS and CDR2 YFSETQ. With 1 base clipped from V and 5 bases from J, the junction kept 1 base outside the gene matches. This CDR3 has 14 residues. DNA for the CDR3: TGCGCCAGCAGCTTGAGGACAGGGGATCAGCCCCAGCATTTT. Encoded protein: CASSLRTGDQPQHF.